Below, 21 T cell receptor beta chains from the same sample are listed, as sequenced in a study of control samples from healthy donors and cancer patients. TCRdb keeps only in-frame clones here, not all; method: immunoSEQ multiplex PCR. The top ten clones hold 1.5% to 2.5% of a sample with 90,000 to 100,000 clones, roughly four fifths of them seen once. Input material: blood. The receptors stem from a man aged 55 to 70 in good health.

The J gene is TRBJ1-6, the V gene TRBV9, with D unclear. CDR3 length: 14 residues. Trimming cost V 2 bases and J 6 bases, with 9 bases left between them. CDR1 SGDLS and CDR2 YYNGEE come from the germline V gene. CDR3 in amino acids: CASSVDMANSPLHF. CDR3 DNA sequence: TGTGCCAGCAGCGTCGACATGGCTAATTCACCCCTCCACTTT.

The chain uses TRBV18 and TRBJ2-7; D is uncertain. Germline V gene data show CDR1 as KGHSH and CDR2 as LQKENI. This CDR3 has 13 amino acids. V lost 4 bases to trimming and J lost 3 bases, with 10 bases between them. In DNA, the CDR3 is TGTGCCAGCTCACAGAAGAGAGTCTACGAGCAGTACTTC. Protein sequence: CASSQKRVYEQYF.

The chain is built from TRBV3-1 (or the pseudogene TRBV3-2) and TRBJ1-1; D uncertain. This CDR3 is built from 12 residues. Germline lookup yields CDR1 LGHDT and CDR2 YNNKEL (reference sequence). The germline V and J ends were trimmed by 4 bases and 2 bases, with 5 bases remaining between them. The CDR3 loop reads CASSPRNTEAFF. The CDR3 bases are TGTGCCAGCAGCCCCCGAAACACTGAAGCTTTCTTT.

The chain uses TRBV30 and TRBJ1-5; 9 nucleotides align to TRBD1. The CDR3 consists of 16 residues. In germline, CDR1 is GTSNPN, CDR2 SVGIG (reference sequence). V shed 4 bases and J 3 bases; nucleotides not matched to a gene: 10. CDR3 DNA sequence: TGTGCCTGGACTCCGGGACAGGGAGCTTCCAATCAGCCCCAGCATTTT. It specifies CAWTPGQGASNQPQHF. Full variable domain (rest looked up from reference TRBV30 and TRBJ1-5): SQTIHQWPATLVQPVGSPLSLECTVEGTSNPNLYWYRQAAGRGLQLLFYSVGIGQISSEVPQNLSASRPQDRQFILSSKKLLLSDSGFYLCAWTPGQGASNQPQHFGDGTRLSIL.

The V and J genes are TRBV6-2 or TRBV6-3 and TRBJ2-3, with unresolved D. The CDR3 extends over 14 amino acids. The germline CDR1 and CDR2 sequences are MNHEY and SVGEGT. With 5 bases removed from V and 2 bases from J, the gap between germline ends came to 11 bases. In DNA, the CDR3 is TGTGCCAGCAGTCCCACACAAGCCACAGATACGCAGTATTTT. The encoded protein is CASSPTQATDTQYF.

V and J are TRBV5-1 and TRBJ2-5; TRBD2 matches 10 bases. Germline lookup yields CDR1 SGHRS and CDR2 YFSETQ. CDR3 size: 14 residues. After removal of 4 bases from V and 4 bases from J, the junction contained 4 bases not matched to a gene. The CDR3 protein is CASSQRGGRETQYF. In nucleotides, the CDR3 is TGCGCCAGCAGCCAGCGGGGGGGCCGAGAGACCCAGTACTTC.

The V gene is TRBV30, the J gene TRBJ1-2; D remains unclear. This CDR3 has 15 amino acids. Germline V gene lookup returns CDR1 GTSNPN and CDR2 SVGIG (reference sequence). V was trimmed by 4 bases and J by 4 bases, leaving 19 bases between them. The CDR3 loop is CAWNHPSVPFYGYTF. In DNA form, the CDR3 reads TGTGCCTGGAATCACCCATCCGTTCCCTTCTATGGCTACACCTTC. The full variable domain, rest sourced from reference TRBV30 and TRBJ1-2, is SQTIHQWPATLVQPVGSPLSLECTVEGTSNPNLYWYRQAAGRGLQLLFYSVGIGQISSEVPQNLSASRPQDRQFILSSKKLLLSDSGFYLCAWNHPSVPFYGYTFGSGTRLTVV.

The chain employs TRBV30 and TRBJ1-4, with D hard to call. CDR3 length equals 14 residues. The V end was cut by 0 bases, the J end by 5 bases, with 10 bases between. Germline V gene lookup returns CDR1 GTSNPN and CDR2 SVGIG (reference sequence). The CDR3: CAWSVIGSNEKLFF. Written as DNA, the CDR3 is TGTGCCTGGAGTGTAATCGGCAGCAATGAAAAACTGTTTTTT. The full variable domain, its missing parts supplied by reference TRBV30 and TRBJ1-4, is SQTIHQWPATLVQPVGSPLSLECTVEGTSNPNLYWYRQAAGRGLQLLFYSVGIGQISSEVPQNLSASRPQDRQFILSSKKLLLSDSGFYLCAWSVIGSNEKLFFGSGTQLSVL.

V usage is TRBV14 and J usage is TRBJ2-7; 11 nucleotides align to TRBD2. J lost 5 bases, V lost 2 bases, and 11 bases had no gene match. This CDR3 is 17 amino acids long. CDR1 SGHDN and CDR2 FVKESK come from the germline V gene. CDR3 region: CASSQSLRTSGFHEQYF. The CDR3 DNA follows: TGTGCCAGCAGCCAATCGCTCCGGACTAGCGGGTTCCACGAGCAGTACTTC.

This chain joins TRBV7-2 and TRBJ2-1; no definite D call. The length of the CDR3 is 18 residues. CDR1 is SGHTA and CDR2 is FQGNSA in the germline V gene. The V end was cut by 1 base, the J end by 6 bases, with 22 bases between. The CDR3 sequence is CASSLELRLIARRNEQFF. The CDR3 DNA follows: TGTGCCAGCAGCTTAGAGTTGCGACTCATCGCGAGGCGCAATGAGCAGTTCTTC.

This chain links TRBV30 with TRBJ2-7, with D perhaps being TRBD1 or TRBD2 (5 bases each). Germline CDR1 is GTSNPN and CDR2 is SVGIG (reference sequence). V was trimmed by 5 bases and J by 4 bases, leaving 21 bases between them. The length of the CDR3 is 15 residues. The CDR3 region is CAWAEGTWERYEQYF. The CDR3, as DNA: TGTGCCTGGGCTGAAGGGACGTGGGAGAGGTACGAGCAGTACTTC.

This clone was observed a handful of times. The chain combines TRBV24-1 with TRBJ1-2; the D is unclear. Germline CDR1 reads KGHDR; CDR2 reads SFDVKD. V was shortened by 5 bases and J by 8 bases, with 11 bases between the two germline ends. This CDR3 region has 12 residues. CDR3 region: CATSAHGFGYTF. The CDR3 region has the DNA TGTGCCACCAGTGCCCACGGTTTCGGCTACACCTTC.

This clone was counted between two and nine times. V is TRBV7-9 and J is TRBJ1-5; weak D call: TRBD1 (6 bases). Germline CDR1 and CDR2: SEHNR and FQNEAQ (reference sequence). The CDR3 sequence is 13 residues long. V was shortened by 1 base and J by 12 bases, with 13 bases between the two germline ends. The CDR3 sequence is CASSLDRVGRQHF. In nucleotides, the CDR3 is TGTGCCAGCAGCTTAGACAGGGTTGGGCGCCAGCATTTT. The whole variable domain, remainder taken from reference TRBV7-9 and TRBJ1-5, is DTGVSQNPRHKITKRGQNVTFRCDPISEHNRLYWYRQTLGQGPEFLTYFQNEAQLEKSRLLSDRFSAERPKGSFSTLEIQRTEQGDSAMYLCASSLDRVGRQHFGDGTRLSIL.

This clone was counted a single time. The chain couples TRBV30 to TRBJ2-7; 8 bases are a match to TRBD1. V lost 1 base and J lost 5; bases outside the gene matches: 7. Germline V gives CDR1 GTSNPN, CDR2 SVGIG (reference sequence). The CDR3 sequence is 14 residues long. CDR3 sequence: CAWSEGQGLHEQYF. Written as DNA, the CDR3 is TGTGCCTGGAGTGAAGGACAGGGCCTCCACGAGCAGTACTTC.

The CDR3 region has the DNA TGTGCCAGCTCACCCACAACGGGGGGGAGCACTGAAGCTTTCTTT. This sequence encodes CASSPTTGGSTEAFF. The chain carries TRBV18 and TRBJ1-1, with D possibly being TRBD1 (5 bases). Germline lookup yields CDR1 KGHSH and CDR2 LQKENI. This CDR3 has 15 amino acids. V lost 3 bases and J 4 bases, leaving 15 bases between the germline ends.

The rearrangement uses TRBV7-6 and TRBJ2-3, with D maybe TRBD1 (6 bases). The CDR3 sequence is 14 residues long. The V and J ends lost 5 bases and 1 base respectively, with 10 bases between them. Germline V lookup: CDR1 SGHVS, CDR2 FNYEAQ. The CDR3 reads CASSARGGTDTQYF. Written as DNA, the CDR3 is TGTGCCAGCAGCGCCAGGGGCGGCACAGATACGCAGTATTTT.

On this clone: Compared with germline, one end of the junction differs, possibly owing to a read error. CDR3 bases: TGTGCTAGCAGCCCCCGACAGTCAGATACGCAGTATTTT. Encoded protein: CASSPRQSDTQYF. This chain uses TRBV7-7 with TRBJ2-3; D perhaps matches TRBD1 (5 bases). From germline, CDR1 is SSHAT and CDR2 FNYEAQ (reference sequence). The CDR3 contains 13 residues.

The chain couples TRBV5-8 to TRBJ2-3, with D perhaps being TRBD1 or TRBD2 (6 bases each). Germline V gene sequence: CDR1 SGHTS, CDR2 YDEGEE. Trimming removed 0 bases at V and 4 bases at J, with 18 bases between. This CDR3 spans 17 amino acids. In DNA form, the CDR3 reads TGTGCCAGCAGCTTGGATCGGGGGCGACCGAATTCAGATACGCAGTATTTT. It is translated as CASSLDRGRPNSDTQYF. The full variable domain, rest sourced from reference TRBV5-8 and TRBJ2-3, is EAGVTQSPTHLIKTRGQQATLRCSPISGHTSVYWYQQALGLGLQFLLWYDEGEERNRGNFPPRFSGRQFPNYSSELNVNALELEDSALYLCASSLDRGRPNSDTQYFGPGTRLTVL.

J is TRBJ2-3 and V is TRBV6-4; the D gene is possibly TRBD1 (7 bases). This CDR3 contains 15 residues. CDR1 and CDR2 from the germline V gene are MRHNA and SNTAGT. V was cut by 2 bases and J by 2 bases, with 11 bases left in between. The CDR3 here is CASSDGGGNTDTQYF. The CDR3 region has the DNA TGTGCCAGCAGTGACGGAGGGGGCAACACAGATACGCAGTATTTT.

The V and J genes are TRBV6-6 and TRBJ1-2; D call uncertain. Trimming removed 0 bases from V and 6 bases from J, with 17 bases in between. Germline values: CDR1 MNHNY, CDR2 SVGAGI (reference sequence). The CDR3 length is 16 residues. The CDR3 nucleotides are TGTGCCAGCAGTTACTCCGCACGCATCCTCGAAGATGGCTACACCTTC. As protein: CASSYSARILEDGYTF.

The chain recombines TRBV18 with TRBJ2-5, with a possible D match to TRBD1 (7 bases). The V gene's germline CDR1 is KGHSH and CDR2 LQKENI. The CDR3 covers 15 residues. Between the trimmed V and J ends, which lost 3 bases and 2 bases, there was a span of 13 bases. In nucleotides, the CDR3 is TGTGCCAGCTCACCCCGCAGGGGGGCACAAGAGACCCAGTACTTC. Protein: CASSPRRGAQETQYF. Combining the CDR3 with reference TRBV18 and TRBJ2-5 gives the whole variable domain NAGVMQNPRHLVRRRGQEARLRCSPMKGHSHVYWYRQLPEEGLKFMVYLQKENIIDESGMPKERFSAEFPKEGPSILRIQQVVRGDSAAYFCASSPRRGAQETQYFGPGTRLLVL.